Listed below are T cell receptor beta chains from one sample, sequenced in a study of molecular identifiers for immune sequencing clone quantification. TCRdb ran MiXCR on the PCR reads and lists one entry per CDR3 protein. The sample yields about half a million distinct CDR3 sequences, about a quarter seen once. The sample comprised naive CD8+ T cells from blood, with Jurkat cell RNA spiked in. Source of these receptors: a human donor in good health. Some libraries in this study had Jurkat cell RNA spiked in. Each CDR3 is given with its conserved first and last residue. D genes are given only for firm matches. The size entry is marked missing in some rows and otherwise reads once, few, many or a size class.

CDR3 protein: CASSGPGLAGATDTQYF; CDR3 DNA: TGTGCCAGCAGCGGACCGGGACTAGCGGGGGCCACAGATACGCAGTATTTT; clone size: many; J gene: TRBJ2-3; D gene: TRBD2; CDR3 length: 17; V gene: TRBV9
CDR3 protein: CAWKASYNEQFF; CDR3 DNA: TGTGCCTGGAAGGCTTCCTACAATGAGCAGTTCTTC; clone size: many; J gene: TRBJ2-1; D gene: -; CDR3 length: 12; V gene: TRBV30
CDR3 protein: CSARGTSGSYEQYF; CDR3 DNA: TGCAGTGCTAGAGGGACTAGCGGGAGCTACGAGCAGTACTTC; clone size: few; J gene: TRBJ2-7; D gene: TRBD2; CDR3 length: 14; V gene: TRBV20-1
CDR3 protein: CASNIVLAGGGGTDTQYF; CDR3 DNA: TGTGCCAGCAATATAGTCCTAGCGGGGGGAGGGGGCACAGATACGCAGTATTTT; clone size: -; J gene: TRBJ2-3; D gene: TRBD2; CDR3 length: 18; V gene: TRBV2
CDR3 protein: CASSSGTESNEKLFF; CDR3 DNA: TGTGCCAGCAGCTCCGGAACAGAATCTAATGAAAAACTGTTTTTT; clone size: -; J gene: TRBJ1-4; D gene: -; CDR3 length: 15; V gene: TRBV7-9
CDR3 protein: CATSEAGAFNTGELFF; CDR3 DNA: TGTGCCACCAGTGAAGCGGGGGCCTTTAACACCGGGGAGCTGTTTTTT; clone size: -; J gene: TRBJ2-2; D gene: TRBD2; CDR3 length: 16; V gene: TRBV24-1
CDR3 protein: CASSFKEEIIKNSYEQYF; CDR3 DNA: TGTGCCAGCAGCTTCAAGGAAGAAATAATAAAAAACTCCTACGAGCAGTACTTC; clone size: -; J gene: TRBJ2-7; D gene: -; CDR3 length: 18; V gene: TRBV7-2
CDR3 protein: CANPMRRTDTQYF; CDR3 DNA: TGTGCCAACCCGATGAGACGCACAGATACGCAGTATTTT; clone size: -; J gene: TRBJ2-3; D gene: -; CDR3 length: 13; V gene: TRBV5-8
CDR3 protein: CPSRLEGAGGGAKNIQYF; CDR3 DNA: TGTCCCAGCCGCTTAGAAGGGGCGGGGGGGGGAGCCAAAAACATTCAGTACTTC; clone size: -; J gene: TRBJ2-4; D gene: TRBD2; CDR3 length: 18; V gene: TRBV7-2
CDR3 protein: CASSGGLAGNTIYF; CDR3 DNA: TGTGCCAGCAGCGGAGGACTAGCGGGAAACACCATATATTTT; clone size: few; J gene: TRBJ1-3; D gene: -; CDR3 length: 14; V gene: TRBV9
CDR3 protein: CASSLIAYEQYF; CDR3 DNA: TGTGCCAGCAGCTTGATCGCCTACGAGCAGTACTTC; clone size: many; J gene: TRBJ2-7; D gene: -; CDR3 length: 12; V gene: TRBV7-8
CDR3 protein: CASCSRGGTDTQYF; CDR3 DNA: TGTGCCAGCTGTTCCAGGGGAGGTACAGATACGCAGTATTTT; clone size: -; J gene: TRBJ2-3; D gene: -; CDR3 length: 14; V gene: TRBV12-3/TRBV12-4
CDR3 protein: CASSLNGLRDEQYF; CDR3 DNA: TGCGCCAGCAGCTTGAACGGGCTGAGAGACGAGCAGTACTTC; clone size: many; J gene: TRBJ2-7; D gene: -; CDR3 length: 14; V gene: TRBV5-1
CDR3 protein: CASSGLAGGNTGELFF; CDR3 DNA: TGTGCCAGCAGCGGACTAGCGGGGGGGAACACCGGGGAGCTGTTTTTT; clone size: -; J gene: TRBJ2-2; D gene: TRBD2; CDR3 length: 16; V gene: TRBV6-5
CDR3 protein: CASSSGQASGANVLTF; CDR3 DNA: TGTGCCAGCAGCTCGGGACAGGCGTCTGGGGCCAACGTCCTGACTTTC; clone size: -; J gene: TRBJ2-6; D gene: TRBD1; CDR3 length: 16; V gene: TRBV7-6